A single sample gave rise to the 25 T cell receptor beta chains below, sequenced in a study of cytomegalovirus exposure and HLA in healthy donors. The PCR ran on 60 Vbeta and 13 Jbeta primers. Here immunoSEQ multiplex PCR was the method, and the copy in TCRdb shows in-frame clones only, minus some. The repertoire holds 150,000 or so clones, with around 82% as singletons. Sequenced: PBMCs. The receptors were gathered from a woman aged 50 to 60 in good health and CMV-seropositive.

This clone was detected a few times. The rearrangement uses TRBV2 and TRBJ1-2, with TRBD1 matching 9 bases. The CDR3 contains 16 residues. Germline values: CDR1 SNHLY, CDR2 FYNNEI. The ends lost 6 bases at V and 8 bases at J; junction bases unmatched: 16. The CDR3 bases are TGTGCCAGCAGGCCGCTTTTTATACCGACAGGGGGAGGCTACACCTTC. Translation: CASRPLFIPTGGGYTF.

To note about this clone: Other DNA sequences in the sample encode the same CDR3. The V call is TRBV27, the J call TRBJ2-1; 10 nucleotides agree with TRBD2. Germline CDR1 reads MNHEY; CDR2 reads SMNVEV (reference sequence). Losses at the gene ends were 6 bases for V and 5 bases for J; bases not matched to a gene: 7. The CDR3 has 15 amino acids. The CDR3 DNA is TGTGCCAGCAGGGCATTAGCGGGGGGAAACAATGAGCAGTTCTTC. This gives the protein CASRALAGGNNEQFF.

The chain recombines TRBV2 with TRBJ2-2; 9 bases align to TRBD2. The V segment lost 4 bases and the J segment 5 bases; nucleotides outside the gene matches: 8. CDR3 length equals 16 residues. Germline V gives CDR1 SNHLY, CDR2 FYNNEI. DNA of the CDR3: TGTGCCAGCAGTGCTTGGCGGGGGGGCTTAACCGGGGAGCTGTTTTTT. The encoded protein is CASSAWRGGLTGELFF.

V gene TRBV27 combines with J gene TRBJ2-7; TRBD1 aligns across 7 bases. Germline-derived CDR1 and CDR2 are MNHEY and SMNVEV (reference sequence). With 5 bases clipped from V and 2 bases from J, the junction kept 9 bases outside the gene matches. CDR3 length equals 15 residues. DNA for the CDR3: TGTGCCAGCAGTATAAACAGGGGAGCACCCTACGAGCAGTACTTC. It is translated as CASSINRGAPYEQYF.

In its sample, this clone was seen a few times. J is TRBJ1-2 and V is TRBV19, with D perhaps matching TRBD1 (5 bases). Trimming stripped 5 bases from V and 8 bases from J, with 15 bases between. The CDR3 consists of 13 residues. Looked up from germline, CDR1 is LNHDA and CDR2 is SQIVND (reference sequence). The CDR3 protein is CASSLDKLGGYTF. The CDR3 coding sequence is TGTGCCAGTAGTCTGGACAAGCTGGGAGGCTACACCTTC.

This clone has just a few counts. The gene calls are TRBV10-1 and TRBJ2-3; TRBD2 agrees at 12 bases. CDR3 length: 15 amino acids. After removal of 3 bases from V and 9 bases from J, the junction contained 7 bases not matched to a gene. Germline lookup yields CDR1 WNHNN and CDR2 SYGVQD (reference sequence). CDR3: CASSDPSGGGSTQYF. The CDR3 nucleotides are TGCGCCAGCAGTGACCCTAGCGGGGGGGGCAGCACGCAGTATTTT.

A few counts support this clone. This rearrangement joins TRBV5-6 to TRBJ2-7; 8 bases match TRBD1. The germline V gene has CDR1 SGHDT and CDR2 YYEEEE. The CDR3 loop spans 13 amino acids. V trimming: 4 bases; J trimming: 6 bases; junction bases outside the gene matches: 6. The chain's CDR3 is CASSPPTGVEQYF. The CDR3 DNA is TGTGCCAGCAGCCCACCGACAGGGGTCGAGCAGTACTTC.

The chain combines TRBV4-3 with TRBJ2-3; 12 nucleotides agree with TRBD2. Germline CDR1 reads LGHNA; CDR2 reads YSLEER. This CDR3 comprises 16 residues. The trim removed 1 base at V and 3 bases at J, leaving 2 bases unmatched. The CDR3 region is CASSQGLAGATDTQYF. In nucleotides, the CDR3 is TGCGCCAGCAGCCAAGGACTAGCGGGGGCGACAGATACGCAGTATTTT.

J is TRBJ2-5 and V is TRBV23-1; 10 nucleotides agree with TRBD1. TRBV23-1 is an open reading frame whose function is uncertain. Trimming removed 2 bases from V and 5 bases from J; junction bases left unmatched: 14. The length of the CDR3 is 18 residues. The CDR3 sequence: CASSQSFQGTGVWETQYF. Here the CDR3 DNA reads TGCGCCAGCAGTCAAAGCTTCCAGGGGACAGGGGTTTGGGAGACCCAGTACTTC.

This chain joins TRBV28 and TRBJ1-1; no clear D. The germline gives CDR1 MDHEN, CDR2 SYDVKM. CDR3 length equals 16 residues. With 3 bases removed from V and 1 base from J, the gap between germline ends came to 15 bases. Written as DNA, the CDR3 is TGTGCCAGCAGTTTGAAGGTTCTGGGGAGGAACACTGAAGCTTTCTTT. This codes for CASSLKVLGRNTEAFF.

In nucleotides, the CDR3 is TGCGCCAGCACGGTTTTCGGGTTCGAGAATGAGCAGTTCTTC. It specifies CASTVFGFENEQFF. The chain employs TRBV5-1 and TRBJ2-1; D gene uncertain. The CDR3 is 14 residues long. V gave up 6 bases and J gave up 7 bases, with 17 bases separating them. Germline CDR1 and CDR2: SGHRS and YFSETQ.

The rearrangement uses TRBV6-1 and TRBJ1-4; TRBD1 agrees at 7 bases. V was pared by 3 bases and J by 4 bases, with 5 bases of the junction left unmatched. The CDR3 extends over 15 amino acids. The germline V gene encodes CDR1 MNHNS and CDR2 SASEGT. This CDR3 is CASSDRGHSNEKLFF. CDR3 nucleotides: TGTGCCAGCAGTGATAGGGGGCACAGTAATGAAAAACTGTTTTTT.

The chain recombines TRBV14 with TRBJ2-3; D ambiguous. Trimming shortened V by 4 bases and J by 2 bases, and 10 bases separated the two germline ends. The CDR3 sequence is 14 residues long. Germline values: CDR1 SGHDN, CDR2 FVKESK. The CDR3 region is CASSLRLFTDTQYF. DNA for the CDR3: TGTGCCAGCAGCCTCCGACTGTTCACAGATACGCAGTATTTT.

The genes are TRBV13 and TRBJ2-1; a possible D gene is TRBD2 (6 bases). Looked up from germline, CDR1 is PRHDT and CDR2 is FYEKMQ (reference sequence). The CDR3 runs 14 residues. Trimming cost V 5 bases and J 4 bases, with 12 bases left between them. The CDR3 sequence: CASSRAGSYNEQFF. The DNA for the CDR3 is TGTGCCAGCAGCCGGGCGGGAAGTTACAATGAGCAGTTCTTC. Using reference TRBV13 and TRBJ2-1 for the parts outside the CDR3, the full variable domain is AAGVIQSPRHLIKEKRETATLKCYPIPRHDTVYWYQQGPGQDPQFLISFYEKMQSDKGSIPDRFSAQQFSDYHSELNMSSLELGDSALYFCASSRAGSYNEQFFGPGTRLTVL.

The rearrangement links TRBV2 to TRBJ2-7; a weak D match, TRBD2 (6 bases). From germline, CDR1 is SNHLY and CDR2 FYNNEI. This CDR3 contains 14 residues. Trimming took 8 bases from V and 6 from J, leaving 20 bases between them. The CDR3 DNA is TGTGCCAGCTCTCCGGGACTCCTTATAGGCGAGCAGTACTTC. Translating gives CASSPGLLIGEQYF.

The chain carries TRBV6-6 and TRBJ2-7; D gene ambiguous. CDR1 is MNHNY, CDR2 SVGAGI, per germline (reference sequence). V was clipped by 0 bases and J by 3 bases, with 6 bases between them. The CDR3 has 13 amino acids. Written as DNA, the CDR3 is TGTGCCAGCAGTTACTCGCTCGGCTACGAGCAGTACTTC. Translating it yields CASSYSLGYEQYF.

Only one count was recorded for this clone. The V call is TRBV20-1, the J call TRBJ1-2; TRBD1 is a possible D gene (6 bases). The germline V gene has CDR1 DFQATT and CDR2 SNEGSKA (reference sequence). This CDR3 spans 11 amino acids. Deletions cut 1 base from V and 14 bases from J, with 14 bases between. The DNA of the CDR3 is TGCAGTGCTAGAGCAGGACAGAGGAGAACCTTC. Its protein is CSARAGQRRTF.

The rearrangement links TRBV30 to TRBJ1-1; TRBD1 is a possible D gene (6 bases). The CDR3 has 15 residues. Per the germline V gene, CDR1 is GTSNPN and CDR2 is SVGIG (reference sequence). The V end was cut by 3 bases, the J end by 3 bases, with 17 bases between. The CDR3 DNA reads TGTGCCTGGAGGGGGAAAGGGGGGAGGGACACTGAAGCTTTCTTT. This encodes CAWRGKGGRDTEAFF.

The CDR3 spells CASSSGLLASGELFF. CDR3 bases: TGTGCCAGCAGCTCCGGACTATTAGCGTCCGGGGAGCTGTTTTTT. The genes are TRBV5-5 and TRBJ2-2; D might be TRBD2 (6 bases). The V end lost 3 bases, the J end lost 6 bases, and 15 bases lay between the germline ends. Germline V lookup: CDR1 SGHKS, CDR2 YYEKEE (reference sequence). This CDR3 has 15 amino acids.

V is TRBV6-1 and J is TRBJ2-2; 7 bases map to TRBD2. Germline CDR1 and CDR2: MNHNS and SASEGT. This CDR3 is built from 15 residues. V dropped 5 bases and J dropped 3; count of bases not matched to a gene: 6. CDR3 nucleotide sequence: TGTGCCAGCAGTAGACTAGCTCGGGACACCGGGGAGCTGTTTTTT. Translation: CASSRLARDTGELFF.

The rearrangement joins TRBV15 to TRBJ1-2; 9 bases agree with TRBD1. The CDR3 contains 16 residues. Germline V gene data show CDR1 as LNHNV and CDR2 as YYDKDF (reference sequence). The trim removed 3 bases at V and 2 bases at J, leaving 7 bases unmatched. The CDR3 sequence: CATSRRDRDRNYGYTF. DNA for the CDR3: TGTGCCACCAGCAGGAGGGACAGGGATAGAAACTATGGCTACACCTTC.

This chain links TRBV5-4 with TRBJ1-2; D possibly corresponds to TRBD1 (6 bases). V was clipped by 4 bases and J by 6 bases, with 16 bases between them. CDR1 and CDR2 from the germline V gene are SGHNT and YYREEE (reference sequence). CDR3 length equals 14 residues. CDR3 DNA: TGTGCCAGCAGCGCTACCGGGACACCGAATGGCTACACCTTC. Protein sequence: CASSATGTPNGYTF.

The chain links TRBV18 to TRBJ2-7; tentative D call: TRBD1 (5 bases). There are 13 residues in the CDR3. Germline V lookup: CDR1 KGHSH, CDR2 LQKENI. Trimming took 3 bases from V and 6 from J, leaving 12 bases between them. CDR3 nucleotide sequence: TGTGCCAGCTCACCGGACATGTCCGGCGAGCAGTACTTC. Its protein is CASSPDMSGEQYF.

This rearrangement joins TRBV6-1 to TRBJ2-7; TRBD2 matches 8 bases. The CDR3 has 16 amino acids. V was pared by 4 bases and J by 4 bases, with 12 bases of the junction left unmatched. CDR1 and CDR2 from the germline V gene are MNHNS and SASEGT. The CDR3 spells CASSADLAGGLYEQYF. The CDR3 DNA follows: TGTGCCAGCAGTGCGGATCTGGCGGGGGGACTGTACGAGCAGTACTTC.

CDR3 sequence (DNA): TGTGCCAGCAGCTTGGCCGAGGGTGCGAACACCGGGGAGCTGTTTTTT. Translated: CASSLAEGANTGELFF. The J gene is TRBJ2-2, the V gene TRBV5-6; D might be TRBD2 (5 bases). V was trimmed by 0 bases and J by 0 bases, leaving 9 bases between them. CDR3 length: 16 residues. Germline CDR1 SGHDT, CDR2 YYEEEE. Complete variable domain (other parts from reference TRBV5-6 and TRBJ2-2): DAGVTQSPTHLIKTRGQQVTLRCSPKSGHDTVSWYQQALGQGPQFIFQYYEEEERQRGNFPDRFSGHQFPNYSSELNVNALLLGDSALYLCASSLAEGANTGELFFGEGSRLTVL.